This T cell receptor beta chain was obtained from a study of shared clonotypes between healthy human individuals. Several immunoSEQ plates held equal portions of the genomic DNA taken from each subset. The repertoire was sequenced with immunoSEQ multiplex PCR; TCRdb's copy has only in-frame clones and lacks some. The table shows around 120,000 clones, with about 67% occurring only once. The study's findings and limits: Clonotype sharing across several donors was observed for roughly 5% of naive CD4 clonotypes.

Every donor was a Caucasian adult from Nashville, Tennessee. The V and J ends lost 5 bases and 0 bases, in that order; junction bases with no gene match: 9. CDR1 and CDR2 from the germline V gene are SGHNT and YENEEA. This CDR3 has 18 residues. Comment on this clone: Its antigen is currently unknown.

The V gene is TRBV11-3, the J gene TRBJ2-6; 8 positions match TRBD1. The clonotype originates from a young woman in good health. The sequencing input was memory CD8+ T cells sorted from blood. As for subset: CD45RO+ cells pooled with CCR7-negative TemRA cells. The CDR3 region is CASSPRQGTSSGANVLTF. For the CDR3, the DNA is TGTGCCAGCAGCCCAAGACAGGGGACCTCCTCTGGGGCCAACGTCCTGACTTTC.